These 21 T cell receptor beta chains share one sample of origin, sequenced in a study of T-cell reconstitution after alpha-beta-depleted transplantation in children. Unique molecular identifiers were built into the TCRbeta library. TCRdb itself ran the PCR reads through MiXCR, one entry per CDR3 protein. This sample yields roughly 100,000 distinct CDR3 sequences, of which approximately 5.4% are seen a single time; 5.5% to 7% belongs to the top ten. The material sequenced was PBMCs, mostly from graft donor cells, taken 60 days after TCRalphabeta/CD19-depleted stem cell transplant. These receptors were collected from a female patient between 2 and 15 years old who had a stem cell transplant for Fanconi anemia, so the T cells may come from the graft donor.

This clonotype was recorded only once. Given a much more abundant clone one base away, this may be a read error. The conserved closing phenylalanine or tryptophan is absent in this CDR3, likely reflecting a read error. V is TRBV20-1 and J is TRBJ2-1, with D unresolved. CDR3 size: 11 residues. Looked up from germline, CDR1 is DFQATT and CDR2 is SNEGSKA (reference sequence). V gave up 3 bases and J gave up 9 bases, with 9 bases separating them. CDR3 bases: TGCAGTGCTAGTTTCCCCCGTGAGCAGTTCTTG. It is translated as CSASFPREQFL.

This chain joins TRBV6-1 and TRBJ1-2; a weak D match, TRBD1 (5 bases). Germline lookup yields CDR1 MNHNS and CDR2 SASEGT. The CDR3 sequence is 16 residues long. V lost 2 bases, J lost 4 bases, and 17 bases lay in between. The CDR3 DNA reads TGTGCCAGCAGTGAACCGTCCCCGGGGGTGGGCTATGGCTACACCTTC. Residues: CASSEPSPGVGYGYTF.

This clonotype was recorded many times. The rearrangement links TRBV7-9 to TRBJ1-6; 7 nucleotides match TRBD1. The CDR3 has 15 amino acids. Germline CDR1 SEHNR, CDR2 FQNEAQ (reference sequence). V lost 3 bases and J lost 8; bases outside the gene matches: 7. The CDR3 DNA reads as TGTGCCAGCAGCTTCGACAGGGAAATTGATTCACCCCTCCACTTT. Its protein product is CASSFDREIDSPLHF.

This clonotype has more than one count but fewer than ten. The genes are TRBV6-1 and TRBJ2-3, with D hard to call. This CDR3 comprises 13 residues. CDR1 and CDR2 from the germline V gene are MNHNS and SASEGT. Trimming pared 1 base from V and 5 bases from J, leaving 7 bases between. This CDR3 reads CASSEGFGDTQYF. In DNA, the CDR3 is TGTGCCAGCAGTGAAGGGTTTGGAGATACGCAGTATTTT.

This clonotype was observed a handful of times. The chain recombines TRBV19 with TRBJ2-5; D gene unclear. Germline CDR1 and CDR2: LNHDA and SQIVND (reference sequence). This CDR3 contains 14 residues. V lost 3 bases, J lost 4 bases, and 12 bases lay in between. The CDR3 reads CASSIGSSRETQYF. Here the CDR3 DNA reads TGTGCCAGTAGTATCGGTAGCAGCCGAGAGACCCAGTACTTC. Using reference TRBV19 and TRBJ2-5 for the parts outside the CDR3, the full variable domain is DGGITQSPKYLFRKEGQNVTLSCEQNLNHDAMYWYRQDPGQGLRLIYYSQIVNDFQKGDIAEGYSVSREKKESFPLTVTSAQKNPTAFYLCASSIGSSRETQYFGPGTRLLVL.

Only a few counts were recorded for this clonotype. The chain is built from TRBV7-9 and TRBJ2-7; perhaps D is TRBD1 or TRBD2 (5 bases each). There are 14 residues in the CDR3. The germline CDR1 and CDR2 sequences are SEHNR and FQNEAQ (reference sequence). V was pared by 4 bases and J by 2 bases, with 12 bases between. The CDR3 sequence is CASSWDRQTYEQYF. The CDR3 nucleotides are TGTGCCAGCAGCTGGGACCGGCAAACCTACGAGCAGTACTTC.

This rearrangement joins TRBV2 to TRBJ2-2; D is unresolved. The V end was cut by 1 base, the J end by 3 bases, with 9 bases between. The CDR3 length is 15 residues. Looked up from germline, CDR1 is SNHLY and CDR2 is FYNNEI. CDR3 loop: CASSEVEADTGELFF. The DNA for the CDR3 is TGTGCCAGCAGTGAAGTAGAGGCGGACACCGGGGAGCTGTTTTTT.

This clonotype showed up many times. V and J are TRBV6-4 and TRBJ2-3; D call uncertain. Germline CDR1 reads MRHNA; CDR2 reads SNTAGT. The CDR3 spans 12 residues. The V and J ends lost 4 bases and 2 bases respectively, with 4 bases between them. The CDR3 region has the DNA TGTGCCAGCAGTGGGGCCACAGATACGCAGTATTTT. Translation gives CASSGATDTQYF.

This clonotype has a handful of counts. V usage is TRBV20-1 and J usage is TRBJ2-2, with D hard to call. V was cut by 3 bases and J by 6 bases, with 8 bases left in between. There are 12 residues in the CDR3. Germline CDR1 reads DFQATT; CDR2 reads SNEGSKA (reference sequence). The CDR3 DNA is TGCAGTGCTAGGGCAGTGGCCGGGGAGCTGTTTTTT. Residues: CSARAVAGELFF.

This clonotype was observed once. The V call is TRBV23-1, the J call TRBJ1-2, with TRBD1 identical over 7 bases. TRBV23-1 is an open reading frame, and its role is uncertain. Losses at the gene ends were 7 bases for V and 7 bases for J; bases not matched to a gene: 3. This CDR3 spans 11 amino acids. CDR3 sequence: CASNKGAGYTF. The CDR3 nucleotides are TGCGCCAGCAATAAGGGGGCTGGCTACACCTTC.

The chain recombines TRBV20-1 with TRBJ2-7; D call uncertain. This CDR3 spans 12 amino acids. In germline, CDR1 is DFQATT, CDR2 SNEGSKA (reference sequence). Deletions cut 4 bases from V and 4 bases from J, with 11 bases between. The CDR3 DNA reads as TGCAGTGCTACCTGGCAGCCATACGAGCAGTACTTC. This translates into CSATWQPYEQYF.

This clonotype was detected ten times or more. The rearrangement links TRBV28 to TRBJ1-2; the match to TRBD1 covers 9 bases. The V and J ends lost 5 bases and 8 bases, in that order; junction bases with no gene match: 6. The length of the CDR3 is 13 residues. Germline values: CDR1 MDHEN, CDR2 SYDVKM. The CDR3 sequence: CASSHRGQAGYTF. DNA for the CDR3: TGTGCCAGCAGTCACAGGGGGCAAGCCGGCTACACCTTC.

Many counts were recorded for this clonotype. CDR3 loop: CASSFWPLTDTQYF. CDR3 DNA: TGTGCCAGCAGTTTTTGGCCGCTCACAGATACGCAGTATTTT. V usage is TRBV12-3 or TRBV12-4 and J usage is TRBJ2-3; D unclear. The CDR3 has 14 amino acids. Trimming cost V 3 bases and J 2 bases, with 9 bases left between them.

This clonotype has ten or more counts. The CDR3 sequence is CASSRGPYEQYF. In DNA form, the CDR3 reads TGTGCCAGCTCCCGGGGTCCCTACGAGCAGTACTTC. This chain connects TRBV6-5 to TRBJ2-7; D might be TRBD2 (5 bases). Deletions cut 8 bases from V and 2 bases from J, with 10 bases between. There are 12 residues in the CDR3. The V gene's germline CDR1 is MNHEY and CDR2 SVGAGI.

This clonotype was recorded at least ten times. The rearrangement joins TRBV2 to TRBJ2-1, with 7 positions matching TRBD1. V gave up 4 bases and J gave up 5 bases; unmatched junction bases: 5. Looked up from germline, CDR1 is SNHLY and CDR2 is FYNNEI. CDR3 length equals 14 residues. The CDR3 DNA is TGTGCCAGCAGTGTTTTGGACAGGCACAATGAGCAGTTCTTC. Translating gives CASSVLDRHNEQFF.

The rearrangement uses TRBV12-3 or TRBV12-4 and TRBJ2-1; D ambiguous. V was clipped by 3 bases and J by 0 bases, with 21 bases between them. The CDR3 extends over 19 amino acids. The DNA for the CDR3 is TGTGCCAGCAGTTTCCGCCATTATAGGACCTCCTCCTCCTACAATGAGCAGTTCTTC. Its translation is CASSFRHYRTSSSYNEQFF.

The sample holds many counts of this clonotype. J is TRBJ2-3 and V is TRBV7-7, with a weak D call TRBD1 (6 bases). This CDR3 spans 15 amino acids. V lost 3 bases to trimming and J lost 0 bases, with 10 bases between them. Germline assignment: CDR1 SSHAT and CDR2 FNYEAQ (reference sequence). CDR3 protein: CASSFGTHSTDTQYF. In nucleotides, the CDR3 is TGTGCCAGCAGCTTCGGGACACATAGCACAGATACGCAGTATTTT.

The chain is built from TRBV12-3 or TRBV12-4 and TRBJ2-7; D assignment may be TRBD1 or TRBD2 (6 bases each). The CDR3 length is 13 residues. V gave up 10 bases and J gave up 7 bases, with 20 bases separating them. The DNA of the CDR3 is TGTGCCACCACCCCGGGGGCCTTGAGAGAGCAGTACTTC. Residues: CATTPGALREQYF.

This clonotype was seen many times. This sequence joins TRBV11-2 and TRBJ1-1; 8 bases fit TRBD1. V dropped 6 bases and J dropped 3; count of bases not matched to a gene: 6. In germline, CDR1 is SGHAT, CDR2 FQNNGV. CDR3 length: 14 amino acids. The chain's CDR3 is CASSQGALDTEAFF. Here the CDR3 DNA reads TGTGCCAGCAGTCAGGGGGCATTAGACACTGAAGCTTTCTTT.

This clonotype was detected only a few times. The chain combines TRBV6-1 with TRBJ1-2; D call uncertain. The CDR3 covers 15 residues. V was cut by 6 bases and J by 4 bases, with 18 bases left in between. Germline assignment: CDR1 MNHNS and CDR2 SASEGT. CDR3: CASSAVGWEAYGYTF. CDR3 coding DNA: TGTGCCAGCAGCGCCGTCGGGTGGGAGGCCTATGGCTACACCTTC.

This clonotype was observed a few times. This sequence joins TRBV5-5 and TRBJ2-7; tentatively, D is TRBD2 (6 bases). Germline CDR1 reads SGHKS; CDR2 reads YYEKEE (reference sequence). V lost 2 bases and J lost 3, with 12 bases in between. CDR3 length: 14 amino acids. The CDR3 DNA follows: TGTGCCAGCAGCTTTAGTGAGGACTACTACGAGCAGTACTTC. Its translation is CASSFSEDYYEQYF.